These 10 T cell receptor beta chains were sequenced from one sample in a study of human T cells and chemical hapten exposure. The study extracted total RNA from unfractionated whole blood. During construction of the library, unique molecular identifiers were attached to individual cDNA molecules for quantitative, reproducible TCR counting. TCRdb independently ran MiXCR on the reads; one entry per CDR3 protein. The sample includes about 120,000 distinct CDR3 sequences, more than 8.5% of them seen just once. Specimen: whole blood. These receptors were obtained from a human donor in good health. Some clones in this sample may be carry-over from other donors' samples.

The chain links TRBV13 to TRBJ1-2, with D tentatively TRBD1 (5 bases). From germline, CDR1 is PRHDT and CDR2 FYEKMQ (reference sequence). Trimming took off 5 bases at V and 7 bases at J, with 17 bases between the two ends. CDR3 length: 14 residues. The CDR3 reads CASSPRSSGSGYTF. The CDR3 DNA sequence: TGTGCCAGCAGCCCGAGAAGTTCAGGGTCTGGCTACACCTTC.

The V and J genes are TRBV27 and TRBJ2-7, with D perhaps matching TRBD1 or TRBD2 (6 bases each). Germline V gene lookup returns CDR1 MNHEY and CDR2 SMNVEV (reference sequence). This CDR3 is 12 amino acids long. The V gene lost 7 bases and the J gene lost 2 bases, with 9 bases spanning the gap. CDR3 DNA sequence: TGTGCCAGCAAGGGGGGCCCCTACGAGCAGTACTTC. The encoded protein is CASKGGPYEQYF.

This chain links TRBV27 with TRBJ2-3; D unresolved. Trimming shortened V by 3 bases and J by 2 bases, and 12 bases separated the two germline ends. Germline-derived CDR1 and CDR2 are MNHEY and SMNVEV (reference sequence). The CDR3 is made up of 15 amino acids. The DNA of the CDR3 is TGTGCCAGCAGTTTTTGGGGTCCCAACACAGATACGCAGTATTTT. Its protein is CASSFWGPNTDTQYF.

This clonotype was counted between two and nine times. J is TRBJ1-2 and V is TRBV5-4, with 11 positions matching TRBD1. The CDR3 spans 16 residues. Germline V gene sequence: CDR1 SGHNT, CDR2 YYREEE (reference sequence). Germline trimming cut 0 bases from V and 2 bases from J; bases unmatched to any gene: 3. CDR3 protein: CASSLGGQGANYGYTF. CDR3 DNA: TGTGCCAGCAGCTTGGGCGGACAGGGGGCGAACTATGGCTACACCTTC.

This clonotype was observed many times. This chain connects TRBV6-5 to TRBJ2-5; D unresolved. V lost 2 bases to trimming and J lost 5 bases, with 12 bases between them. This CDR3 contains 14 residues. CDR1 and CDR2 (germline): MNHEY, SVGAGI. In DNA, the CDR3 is TGTGCCAGCAGTTACATTGATAGCTTCGAGACCCAGTACTTC. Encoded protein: CASSYIDSFETQYF.

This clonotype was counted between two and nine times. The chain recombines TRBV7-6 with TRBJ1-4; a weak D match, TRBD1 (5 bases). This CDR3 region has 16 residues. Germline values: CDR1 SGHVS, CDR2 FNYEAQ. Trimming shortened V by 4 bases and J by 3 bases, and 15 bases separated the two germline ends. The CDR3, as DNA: TGTGCCAGCAGCTCAAAGGGGTCAACGCCTAATGAAAAACTGTTTTTT. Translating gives CASSSKGSTPNEKLFF.

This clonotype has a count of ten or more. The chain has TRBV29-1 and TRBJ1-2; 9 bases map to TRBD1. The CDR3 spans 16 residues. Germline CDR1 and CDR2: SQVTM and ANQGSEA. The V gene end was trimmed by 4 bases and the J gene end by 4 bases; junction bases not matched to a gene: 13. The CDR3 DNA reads TGCAGCGTTGGGTCCCGGGACAGGGTGACCTCCTATGGCTACACCTTC. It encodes CSVGSRDRVTSYGYTF.

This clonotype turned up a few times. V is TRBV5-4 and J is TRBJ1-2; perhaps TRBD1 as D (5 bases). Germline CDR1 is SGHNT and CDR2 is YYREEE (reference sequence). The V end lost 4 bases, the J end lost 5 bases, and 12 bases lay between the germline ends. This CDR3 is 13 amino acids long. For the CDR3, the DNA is TGTGCCAGCAGCCCGGGGGAGAATTATGGCTACACCTTC. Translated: CASSPGENYGYTF.

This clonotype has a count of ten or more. CDR3 DNA: TGTGCCAGCAGTTACTCTGGGCCTAAGTGGAGCGGCCAAGAGACCCAGTACTTC. Translated: CASSYSGPKWSGQETQYF. The J gene is TRBJ2-5, the V gene TRBV6-2 or TRBV6-3, with a tentative D call TRBD2 (5 bases). Germline lookup yields CDR1 MNHEY and CDR2 SVGEGT. Trimming stripped 0 bases from V and 1 base from J, with 18 bases between. The CDR3 is 18 residues long.

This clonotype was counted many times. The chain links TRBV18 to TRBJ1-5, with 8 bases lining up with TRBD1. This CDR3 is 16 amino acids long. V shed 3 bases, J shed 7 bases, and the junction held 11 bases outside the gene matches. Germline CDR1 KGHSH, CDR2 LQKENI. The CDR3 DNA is TGTGCCAGCTCACCCTCCTCGACAGGGGAGGGGCAGCCCCAGCATTTT. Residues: CASSPSSTGEGQPQHF.